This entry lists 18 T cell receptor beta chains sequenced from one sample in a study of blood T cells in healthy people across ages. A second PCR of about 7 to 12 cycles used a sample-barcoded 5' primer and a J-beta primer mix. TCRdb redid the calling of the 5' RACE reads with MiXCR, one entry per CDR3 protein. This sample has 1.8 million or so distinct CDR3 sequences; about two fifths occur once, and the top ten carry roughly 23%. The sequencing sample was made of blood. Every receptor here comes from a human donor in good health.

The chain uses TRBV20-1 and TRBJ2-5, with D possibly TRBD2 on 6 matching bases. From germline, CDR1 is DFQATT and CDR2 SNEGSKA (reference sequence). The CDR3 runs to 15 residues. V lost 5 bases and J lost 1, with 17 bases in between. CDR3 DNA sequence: TGCAGTGCTCCGAGAGGGGCTAGCGCCCAAGAGACCCAGTACTTC. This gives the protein CSAPRGASAQETQYF.

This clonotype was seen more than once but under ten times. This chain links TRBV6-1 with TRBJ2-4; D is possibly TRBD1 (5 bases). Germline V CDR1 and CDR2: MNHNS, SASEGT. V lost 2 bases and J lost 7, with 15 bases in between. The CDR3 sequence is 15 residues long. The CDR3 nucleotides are TGTGCCAGCAGTGAACAGAGTGGGGCTTTCAACATTCAGTACTTC. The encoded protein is CASSEQSGAFNIQYF.

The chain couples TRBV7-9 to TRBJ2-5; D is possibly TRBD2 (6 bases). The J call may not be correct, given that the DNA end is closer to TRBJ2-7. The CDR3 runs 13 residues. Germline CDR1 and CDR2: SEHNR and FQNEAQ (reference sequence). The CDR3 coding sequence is TGTGCCAGCAGCTCCTGGGACTCGGGCGAGCAGTACTTC. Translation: CASSSWDSGEQYF.

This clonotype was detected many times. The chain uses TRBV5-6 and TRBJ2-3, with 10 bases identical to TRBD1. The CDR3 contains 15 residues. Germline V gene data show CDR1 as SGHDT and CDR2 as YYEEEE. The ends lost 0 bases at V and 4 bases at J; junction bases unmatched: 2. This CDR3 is CASSLGQGAADTQYF. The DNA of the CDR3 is TGTGCCAGCAGCTTGGGACAGGGGGCTGCAGATACGCAGTATTTT.

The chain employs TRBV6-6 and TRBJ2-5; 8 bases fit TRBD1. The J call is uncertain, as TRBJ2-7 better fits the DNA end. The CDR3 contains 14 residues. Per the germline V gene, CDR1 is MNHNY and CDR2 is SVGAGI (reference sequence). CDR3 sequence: CASRGQGEDPEQYF. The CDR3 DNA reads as TGTGCCAGCAGAGGACAGGGAGAGGATCCCGAGCAGTACTTC.

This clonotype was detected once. Here the CDR3 reads CASSERDRTEGYTF. The CDR3 DNA sequence: TGTGCCAGCAGTGAACGAGACAGGACGGAGGGCTACACCTTC. The genes are TRBV25-1 and TRBJ1-2; possibly TRBD1 for D (6 bases). V was cut by 2 bases and J by 8 bases, with 15 bases left in between. CDR1 and CDR2 from the germline V gene are MGHDK and SYGVNS. The CDR3 extends over 14 amino acids.

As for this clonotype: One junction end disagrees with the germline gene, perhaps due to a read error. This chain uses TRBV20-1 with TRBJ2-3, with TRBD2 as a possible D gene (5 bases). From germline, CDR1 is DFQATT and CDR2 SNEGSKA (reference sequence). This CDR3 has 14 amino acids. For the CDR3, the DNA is TGCATTGCTAGTAGGCACGGGGGCACAGATACGCAGTATTTT. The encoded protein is CIASRHGGTDTQYF.

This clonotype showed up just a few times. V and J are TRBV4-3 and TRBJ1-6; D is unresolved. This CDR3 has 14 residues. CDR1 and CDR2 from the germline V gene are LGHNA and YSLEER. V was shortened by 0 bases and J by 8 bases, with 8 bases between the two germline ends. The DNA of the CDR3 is TGCGCCAGCAGCCAAGATCTTCTTGATTCACCCCTCCACTTT. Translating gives CASSQDLLDSPLHF.

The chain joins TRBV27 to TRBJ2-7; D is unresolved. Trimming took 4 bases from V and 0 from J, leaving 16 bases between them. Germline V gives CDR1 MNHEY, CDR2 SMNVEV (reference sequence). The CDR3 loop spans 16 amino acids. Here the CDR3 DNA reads TGTGCCAGCAGTTCAAACGGGCTACCGTACTCCTACGAGCAGTACTTC. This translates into CASSSNGLPYSYEQYF.

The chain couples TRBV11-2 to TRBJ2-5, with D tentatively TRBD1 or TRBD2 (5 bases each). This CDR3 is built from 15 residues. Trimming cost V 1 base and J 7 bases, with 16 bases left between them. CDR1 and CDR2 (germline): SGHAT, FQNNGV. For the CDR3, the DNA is TGTGCCAGCAGCTTAGTTTTCGGGGTGAGGGGGACCCAGTACTTC. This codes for CASSLVFGVRGTQYF. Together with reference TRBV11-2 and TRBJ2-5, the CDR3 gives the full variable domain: EAGVAQSPRYKIIEKRQSVAFWCNPISGHATLYWYQQILGQGPKLLIQFQNNGVVDDSQLPKDRFSAERLKGVDSTLKIQPAKLEDSAVYLCASSLVFGVRGTQYFGPGTRLLVL.

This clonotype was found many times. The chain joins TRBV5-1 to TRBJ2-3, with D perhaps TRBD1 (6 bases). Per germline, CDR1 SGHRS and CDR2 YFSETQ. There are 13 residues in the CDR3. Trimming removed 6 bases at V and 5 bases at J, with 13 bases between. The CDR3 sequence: CASTAIGGDTQYF. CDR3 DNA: TGCGCCAGCACCGCGATAGGGGGAGATACGCAGTATTTT.

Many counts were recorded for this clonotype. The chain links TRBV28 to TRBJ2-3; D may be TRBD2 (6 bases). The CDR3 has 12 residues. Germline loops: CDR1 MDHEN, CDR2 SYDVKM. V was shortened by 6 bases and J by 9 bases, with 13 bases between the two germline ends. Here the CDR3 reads CASSRPGGTQYF. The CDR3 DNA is TGTGCCAGCAGCCGCCCAGGAGGGACGCAGTATTTT.

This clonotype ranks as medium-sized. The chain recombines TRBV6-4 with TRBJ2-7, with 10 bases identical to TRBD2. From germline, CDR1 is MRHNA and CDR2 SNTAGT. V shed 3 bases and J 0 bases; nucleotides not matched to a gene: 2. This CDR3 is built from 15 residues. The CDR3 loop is CASSEASGSSYEQYF. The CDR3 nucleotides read TGTGCCAGCAGTGAGGCTAGCGGGAGCTCCTACGAGCAGTACTTC.

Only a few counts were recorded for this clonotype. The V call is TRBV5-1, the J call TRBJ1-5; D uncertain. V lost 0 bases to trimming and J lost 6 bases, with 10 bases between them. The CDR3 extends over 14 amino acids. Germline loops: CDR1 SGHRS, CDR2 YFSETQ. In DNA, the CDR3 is TGCGCCAGCAGCTTGGAAGGGTTAAGTCAGCCCCAGCATTTT. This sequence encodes CASSLEGLSQPQHF.

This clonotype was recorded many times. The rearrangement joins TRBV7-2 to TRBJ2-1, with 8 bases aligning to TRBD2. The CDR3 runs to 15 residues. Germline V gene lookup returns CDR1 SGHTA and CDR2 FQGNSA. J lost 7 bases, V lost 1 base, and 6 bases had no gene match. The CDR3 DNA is TGTGCCAGCAGCTTAGTGTCGGGGGGGCATAATGAGCAGTTCTTC. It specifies CASSLVSGGHNEQFF.

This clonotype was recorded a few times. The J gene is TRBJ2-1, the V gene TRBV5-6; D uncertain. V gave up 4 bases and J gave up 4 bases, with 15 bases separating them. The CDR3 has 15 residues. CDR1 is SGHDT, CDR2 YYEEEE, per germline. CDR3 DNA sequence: TGTGCCAGCAGCCTCGACCCGGACGGGTACAATGAGCAGTTCTTC. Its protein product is CASSLDPDGYNEQFF.

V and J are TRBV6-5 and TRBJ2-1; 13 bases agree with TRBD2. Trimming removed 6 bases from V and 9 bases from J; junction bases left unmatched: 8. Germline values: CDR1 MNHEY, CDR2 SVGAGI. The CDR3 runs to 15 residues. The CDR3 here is CASSAGLAGFSEQFF. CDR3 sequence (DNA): TGTGCCAGCAGCGCGGGACTAGCGGGATTCAGTGAGCAGTTCTTC.

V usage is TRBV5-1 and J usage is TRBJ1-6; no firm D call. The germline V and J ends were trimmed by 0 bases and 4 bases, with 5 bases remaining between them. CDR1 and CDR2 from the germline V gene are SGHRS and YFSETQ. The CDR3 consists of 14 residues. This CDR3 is CASSLEMYNSPLHF. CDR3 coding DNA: TGCGCCAGCAGCTTGGAAATGTATAATTCACCCCTCCACTTT.